The 9 T cell receptor beta chains below were found in one sample sequenced in a study of blood T cell repertoires in COVID-19. Sequenced by immunoSEQ multiplex PCR; TCRdb stores in-frame clones only, minus some. Of 15,000 to 20,000 clones in the sample, about 85% are singletons; the top ten hold about 50%. Sample: peripheral blood. These receptor sequences come from a human donor in a cohort sampled during active COVID-19.

The CDR3 region is CAWSSRDRYNEQFF. CDR3 nucleotides: TGTGCCTGGAGTTCCCGGGACAGGTACAATGAGCAGTTCTTC. The V and J genes are TRBV30 and TRBJ2-1, with TRBD1 matching over 8 bases. The germline CDR1 and CDR2 sequences are GTSNPN and SVGIG (reference sequence). This CDR3 spans 14 amino acids. V was pared by 2 bases and J by 4 bases, with 4 bases of the junction left unmatched.

The chain uses TRBV7-2 and TRBJ1-5; a possible D gene is TRBD1 (5 bases). The germline V gene has CDR1 SGHTA and CDR2 FQGNSA. This CDR3 is 15 amino acids long. Between the trimmed V and J ends, which lost 8 bases and 3 bases, there was a span of 17 bases. The CDR3 spells CASAPQVGPNQPQHF. In DNA, the CDR3 is TGTGCCAGCGCCCCACAGGTAGGGCCCAATCAGCCCCAGCATTTT.

DNA for the CDR3: TGTGCCAGTAGTACAGATTCACTAAACGTAAATCAGCCCCAGCATTTT. The encoded protein is CASSTDSLNVNQPQHF. The chain employs TRBV19 and TRBJ1-5, with no clear D. The CDR3 has 16 residues. Trimming took 4 bases from V and 4 from J, leaving 17 bases between them. Germline loops: CDR1 LNHDA, CDR2 SQIVND (reference sequence).

This CDR3 reads CASSLGLSGTDTQYF. The CDR3 DNA sequence: TGTGCCAGCAGTTTGGGACTATCAGGCACAGATACGCAGTATTTT. The V call is TRBV27, the J call TRBJ2-3; 7 bases line up with TRBD2. Trimming at V came to 3 bases and at J to 1 base, leaving 4 bases not matched to a gene. Germline CDR1 MNHEY, CDR2 SMNVEV (reference sequence). The CDR3 loop spans 15 amino acids.

This clone was seen a single time. The chain couples TRBV25-1 to TRBJ1-1; possible D gene TRBD1, 5 bases. V was cut by 6 bases and J by 0 bases, with 11 bases left in between. CDR3 length: 14 amino acids. From germline, CDR1 is MGHDK and CDR2 SYGVNS. The chain's CDR3 is CASRFGGVNTEAFF. CDR3 bases: TGTGCCAGCAGGTTTGGGGGGGTGAACACTGAAGCTTTCTTT.

The chain has TRBV12-3 or TRBV12-4 and TRBJ1-3; D call uncertain. CDR3 length: 12 residues. V was cut by 6 bases and J by 5 bases, with 8 bases left in between. The DNA for the CDR3 is TGTGCCAGCAGCACAGAAAGAAACACCATATATTTT. Translating it yields CASSTERNTIYF.

A word on this clone: The identical CDR3 is also encoded by other nucleotide sequences in the sample. The rearrangement joins TRBV5-5 to TRBJ1-6; TRBD1 might be the D (5 bases). The CDR3 is 16 amino acids. Germline-derived CDR1 and CDR2 are SGHKS and YYEKEE (reference sequence). Trimming took 4 bases from V and 0 from J, leaving 11 bases between them. The CDR3 DNA reads as TGTGCCAGCAGCCTGAGACAGAGCTCCTATAATTCACCCCTCCACTTT. This gives the protein CASSLRQSSYNSPLHF. The full variable domain, in which reference TRBV5-5 and TRBJ1-6 provide the parts outside the CDR3, is DAGVTQSPTHLIKTRGQQVTLRCSPISGHKSVSWYQQVLGQGPQFIFQYYEKEERGRGNFPDRFSARQFPNYSSELNVNALLLGDSALYLCASSLRQSSYNSPLHFGNGTRLTVT.

The chain joins TRBV5-1 to TRBJ1-2; 7 nucleotides match TRBD1. This CDR3 has 15 amino acids. Germline values: CDR1 SGHRS, CDR2 YFSETQ. After removal of 2 bases from V and 5 bases from J, the junction contained 9 bases not matched to a gene. The CDR3 nucleotides are TGCGCCAGCAGCTTTGACAGGGAGGTAGGGTATGGCTACACCTTC. Its protein is CASSFDREVGYGYTF. The complete variable domain, with remaining parts taken from reference TRBV5-1 and TRBJ1-2, reads KAGVTQTPRYLIKTRGQQVTLSCSPISGHRSVSWYQQTPGQGLQFLFEYFSETQRNKGNFPGRFSGRQFSNSRSEMNVSTLELGDSALYLCASSFDREVGYGYTFGSGTRLTVV.

V is TRBV12-3 or TRBV12-4 and J is TRBJ2-1; 7 bases agree with TRBD1. The ends lost 7 bases at V and 7 bases at J; junction bases unmatched: 7. The CDR3 has 13 amino acids. The CDR3 loop reads CASNIIQGNEQFF. CDR3 nucleotides: TGTGCCAGCAACATAATACAGGGGAATGAGCAGTTCTTC.